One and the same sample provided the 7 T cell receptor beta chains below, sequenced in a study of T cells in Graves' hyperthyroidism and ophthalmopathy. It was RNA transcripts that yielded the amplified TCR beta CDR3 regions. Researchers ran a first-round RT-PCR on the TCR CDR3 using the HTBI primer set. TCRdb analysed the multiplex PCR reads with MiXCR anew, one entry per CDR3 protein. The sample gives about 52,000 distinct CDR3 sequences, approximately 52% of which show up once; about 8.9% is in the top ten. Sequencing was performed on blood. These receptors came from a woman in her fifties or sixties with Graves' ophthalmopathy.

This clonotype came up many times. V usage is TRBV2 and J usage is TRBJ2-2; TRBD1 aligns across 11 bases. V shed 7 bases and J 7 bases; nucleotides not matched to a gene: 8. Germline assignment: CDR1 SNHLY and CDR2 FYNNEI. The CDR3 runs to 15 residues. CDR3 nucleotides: TGTGCCAGCACTTCGGACAGGGGGCAAGGCGGGGAGCTGTTTTTT. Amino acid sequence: CASTSDRGQGGELFF. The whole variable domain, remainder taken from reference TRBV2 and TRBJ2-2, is EPEVTQTPSHQVTQMGQEVILRCVPISNHLYFYWYRQILGQKVEFLVSFYNNEISEKSEIFDDQFSVERPDGSNFTLKIRSTKLEDSAMYFCASTSDRGQGGELFFGEGSRLTVL.

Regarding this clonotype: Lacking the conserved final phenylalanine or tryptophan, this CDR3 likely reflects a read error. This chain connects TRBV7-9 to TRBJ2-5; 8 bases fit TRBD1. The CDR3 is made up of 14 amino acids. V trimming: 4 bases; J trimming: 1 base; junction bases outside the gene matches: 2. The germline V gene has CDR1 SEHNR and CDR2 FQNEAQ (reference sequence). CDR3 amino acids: CASSSGTGQETQYL. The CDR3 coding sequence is TGTGCCAGCAGCTCCGGGACAGGCCAAGAGACCCAGTACCTC.

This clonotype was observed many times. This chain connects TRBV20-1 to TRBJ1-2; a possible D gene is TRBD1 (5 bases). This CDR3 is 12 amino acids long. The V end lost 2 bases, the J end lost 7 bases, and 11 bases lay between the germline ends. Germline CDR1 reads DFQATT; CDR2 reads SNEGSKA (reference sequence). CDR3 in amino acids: CSARRPGGGYTF. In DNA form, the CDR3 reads TGCAGTGCTAGACGTCCTGGGGGTGGCTACACCTTC.

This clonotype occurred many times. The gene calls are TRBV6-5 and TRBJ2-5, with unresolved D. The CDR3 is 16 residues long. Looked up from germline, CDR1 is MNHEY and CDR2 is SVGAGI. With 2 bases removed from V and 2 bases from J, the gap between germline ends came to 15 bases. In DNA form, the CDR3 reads TGTGCCAGCAGTTACCGAATGGGGAAAGGGCAAGAGACCCAGTACTTC. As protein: CASSYRMGKGQETQYF.

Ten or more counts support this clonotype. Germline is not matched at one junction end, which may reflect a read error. The CDR3 nucleotides are TGCGCCAGCAGCCGTGATCCGAACGCCGGGGAGCTGTTTTTT. It specifies CASSRDPNAGELFF. The rearrangement joins TRBV5-1 to TRBJ2-2; D gene ambiguous. The CDR3 runs 14 residues. CDR1 and CDR2 from the germline V gene are SGHRS and YFSETQ.

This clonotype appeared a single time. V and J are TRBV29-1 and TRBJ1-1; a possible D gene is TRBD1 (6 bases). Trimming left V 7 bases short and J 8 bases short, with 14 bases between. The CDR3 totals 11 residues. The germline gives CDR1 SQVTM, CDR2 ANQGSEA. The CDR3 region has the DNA TGCAGCGGATTACAGGGTAACGAAGCTTTCTTT. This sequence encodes CSGLQGNEAFF.

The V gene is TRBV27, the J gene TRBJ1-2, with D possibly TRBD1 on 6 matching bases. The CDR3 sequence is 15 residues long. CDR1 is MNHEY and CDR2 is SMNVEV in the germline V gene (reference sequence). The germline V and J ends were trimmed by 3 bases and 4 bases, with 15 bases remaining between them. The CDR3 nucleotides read TGTGCCAGCAGTTTTCAAGGACAGTGGGGCTATGGCTACACCTTC. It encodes CASSFQGQWGYGYTF.